This TCR beta chain was identified in a study of T cells in Graves' hyperthyroidism and ophthalmopathy. Deletions cut 1 base from V and 10 bases from J, with 13 bases between. The CDR3 spans 13 residues. Germline V gives CDR1 LGHDT, CDR2 YNNKEL (reference sequence). It was RNA transcripts that yielded the amplified TCR beta CDR3 regions. Initially, a first-round RT-PCR of the TCR CDR3 employed the HTBI primer set. From the multiplex PCR reads, TCRdb called clonotypes with MiXCR, one entry per CDR3 protein. The table shows about 690,000 distinct CDR3 sequences, with 17% occurring only once. This clonotype occurred many times. Its specificity is not known. Study observations and caveats: Blood shared most expanded thyroid clonotypes above 0.001.

PBMCs were sourced from approximately 9 ml fresh peripheral blood. This TCR came from a man in his fifties or sixties with Graves' hyperthyroidism. Sequenced: blood. The chain is built from TRBV3-1 and TRBJ1-1; D not resolved. The chain's CDR3 is CASSQVEGIGAFF. The CDR3 DNA follows: TGTGCCAGCAGCCAAGTAGAAGGGATCGGAGCTTTCTTT.